The T cell receptor beta chain under discussion was sequenced for a study of tumor-infiltrating lymphocytes in primary liver carcinoma. Study details: All lesions had stage T1-T3 N0M0 and roughly 4.2 to 10 cm widths.

Scientists recovered RNA and DNA together from around 20-30 mg of unsorted bulk tissue. Primary liver carcinoma in the patients was surgically resected. Those patients suffered from chronic HBV infection and were treatment-naive. Of note for this clonotype: The missing conserved phenylalanine or tryptophan at the end of this CDR3 makes a read error likely.

Production of TCR beta cDNA used 500 ng total RNA together with a constant-region primer. Libraries covering TCR beta were generated through three nested multiplex PCR rounds (using a slightly modified ARM-PCR). A C-beta reverse primer was combined with TRBV1-TRBV30 forward primers in the first two PCR rounds, and each round had around 10 cycles. TCRdb recomputed calls from the multiplex PCR reads with MiXCR, one row per CDR3 protein. The table records 75,000 or so distinct CDR3 sequences, more than 60% of them present only once. The CDR3 has 15 amino acids. Germline-derived CDR1 and CDR2 are MGHRA and YSYEKL.

The sample comprised liver tumor tissue from sampling region 4. The subset: tumor region T4, right-lateral pole. The sequence came from a man aged 35-49 years with primary liver carcinoma and hepatitis B virus infection. The chain uses TRBV4-1 and TRBJ2-1; D not certain. The CDR3 spells CVSSSTRGPYNEQFV. CDR3 nucleotides: TGCGTCAGCAGCTCCACGCGCGGTCCCTACAATGAGCAGTTCGTC.